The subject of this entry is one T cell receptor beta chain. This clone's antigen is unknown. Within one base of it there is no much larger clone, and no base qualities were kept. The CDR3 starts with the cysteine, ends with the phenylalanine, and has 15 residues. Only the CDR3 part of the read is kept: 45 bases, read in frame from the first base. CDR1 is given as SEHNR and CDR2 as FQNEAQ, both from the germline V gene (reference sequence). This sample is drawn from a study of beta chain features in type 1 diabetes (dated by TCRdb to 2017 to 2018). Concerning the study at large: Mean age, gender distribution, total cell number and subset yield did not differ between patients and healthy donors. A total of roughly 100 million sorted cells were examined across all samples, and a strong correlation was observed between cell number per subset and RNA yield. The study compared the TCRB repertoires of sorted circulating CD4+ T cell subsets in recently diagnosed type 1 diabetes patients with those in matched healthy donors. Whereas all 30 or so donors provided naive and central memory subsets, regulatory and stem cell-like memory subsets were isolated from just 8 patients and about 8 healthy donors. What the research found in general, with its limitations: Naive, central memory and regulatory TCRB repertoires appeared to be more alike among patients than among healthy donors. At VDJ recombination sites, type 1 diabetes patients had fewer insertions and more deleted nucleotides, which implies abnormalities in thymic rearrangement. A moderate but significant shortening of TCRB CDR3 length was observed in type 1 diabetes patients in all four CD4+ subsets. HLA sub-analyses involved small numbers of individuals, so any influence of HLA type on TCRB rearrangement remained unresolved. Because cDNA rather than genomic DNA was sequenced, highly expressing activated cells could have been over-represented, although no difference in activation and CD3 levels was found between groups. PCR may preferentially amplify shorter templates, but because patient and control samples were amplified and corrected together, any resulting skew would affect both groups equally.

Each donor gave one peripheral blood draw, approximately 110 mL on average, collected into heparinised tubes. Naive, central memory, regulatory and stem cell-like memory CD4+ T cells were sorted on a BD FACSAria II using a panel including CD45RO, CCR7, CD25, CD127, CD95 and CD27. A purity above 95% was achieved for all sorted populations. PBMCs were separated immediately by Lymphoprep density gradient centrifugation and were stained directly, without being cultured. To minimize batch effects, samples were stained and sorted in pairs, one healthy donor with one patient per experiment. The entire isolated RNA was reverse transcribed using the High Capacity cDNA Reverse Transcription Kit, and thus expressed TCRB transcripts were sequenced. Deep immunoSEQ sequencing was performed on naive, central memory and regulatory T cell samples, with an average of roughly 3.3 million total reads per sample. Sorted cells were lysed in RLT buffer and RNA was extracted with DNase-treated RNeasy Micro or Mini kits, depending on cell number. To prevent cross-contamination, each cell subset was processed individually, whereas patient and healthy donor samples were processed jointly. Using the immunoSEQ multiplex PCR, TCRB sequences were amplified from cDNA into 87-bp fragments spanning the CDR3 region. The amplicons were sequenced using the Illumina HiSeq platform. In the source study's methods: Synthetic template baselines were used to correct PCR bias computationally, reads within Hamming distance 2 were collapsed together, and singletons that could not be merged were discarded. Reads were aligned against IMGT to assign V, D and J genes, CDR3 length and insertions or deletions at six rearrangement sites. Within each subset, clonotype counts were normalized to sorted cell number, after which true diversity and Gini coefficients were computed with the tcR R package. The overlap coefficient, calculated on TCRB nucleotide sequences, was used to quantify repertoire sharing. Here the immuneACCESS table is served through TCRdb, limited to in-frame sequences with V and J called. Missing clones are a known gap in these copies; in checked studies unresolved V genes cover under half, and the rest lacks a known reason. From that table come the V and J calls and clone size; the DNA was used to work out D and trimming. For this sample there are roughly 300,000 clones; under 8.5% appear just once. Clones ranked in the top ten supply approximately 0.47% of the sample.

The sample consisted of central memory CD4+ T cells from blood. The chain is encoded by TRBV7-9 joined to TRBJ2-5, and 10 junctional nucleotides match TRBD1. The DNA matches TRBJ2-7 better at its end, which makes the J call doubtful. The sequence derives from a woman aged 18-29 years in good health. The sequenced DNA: TGTGCCAGCAGCTACCCGACAGGGGGCGTCTACGAGCAGTACTTC. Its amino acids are CASSYPTGGVYEQYF.